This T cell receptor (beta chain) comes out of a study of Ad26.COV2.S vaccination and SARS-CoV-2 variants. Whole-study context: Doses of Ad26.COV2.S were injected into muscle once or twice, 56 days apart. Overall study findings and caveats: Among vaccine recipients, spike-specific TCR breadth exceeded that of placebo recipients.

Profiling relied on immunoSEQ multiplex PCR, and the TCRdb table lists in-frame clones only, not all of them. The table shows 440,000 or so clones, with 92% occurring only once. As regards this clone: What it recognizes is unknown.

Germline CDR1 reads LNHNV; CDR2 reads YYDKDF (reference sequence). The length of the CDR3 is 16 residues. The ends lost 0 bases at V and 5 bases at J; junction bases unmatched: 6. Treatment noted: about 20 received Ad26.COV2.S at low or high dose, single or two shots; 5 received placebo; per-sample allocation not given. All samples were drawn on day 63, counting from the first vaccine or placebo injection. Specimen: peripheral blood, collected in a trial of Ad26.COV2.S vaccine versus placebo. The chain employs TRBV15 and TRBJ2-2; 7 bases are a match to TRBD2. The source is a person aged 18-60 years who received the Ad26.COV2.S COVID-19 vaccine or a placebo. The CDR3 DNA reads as TGTGCCACCAGCAGAGAAGGCAGGGAGGGGACCGGGGAGCTGTTTTTT. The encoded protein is CATSREGREGTGELFF.